Below, one T cell receptor (beta chain) is given with its context. The junction departs from the called germline gene at one end, perhaps through a read error. This specimen belongs to a study of T cells in Graves' hyperthyroidism and ophthalmopathy. Germline CDR1 SNHLY, CDR2 FYNNEI. The CDR3 contains 15 residues. The CDR3 regions of TCR beta were amplified from RNA transcripts. Initially, a first-round RT-PCR of the TCR CDR3 employed the HTBI primer set. TCRdb used MiXCR to reprocess the multiplex PCR reads, holding one entry per CDR3 protein. The sample carries approximately 500,000 distinct CDR3 sequences, 40% to 55% recorded once.

Sequenced material: peripheral blood or thyroid tissue (not recorded which). The chain joins TRBV2 to TRBJ2-5, with D possibly TRBD2 on 5 matching bases. The clonotype originates from a woman aged 18-29 years with Graves' hyperthyroidism. The CDR3 loop reads CASSLGRAGNQPQYF. In DNA form, the CDR3 reads TGCGCCAGCAGCCTGGGGAGAGCAGGCAATCAGCCCCAGTACTTC.